This T cell receptor (beta chain) was captured in a study of Graves' ophthalmopathy and Graves' hyperthyroidism (dated by TCRdb to 2016 to 2018). Broadly, across the study: Peripheral blood was collected before any treatment was given, at the time of initial diagnosis. The study used TCR beta repertoire signatures to distinguish Graves' ophthalmopathy from Graves' hyperthyroidism and to predict progression to ophthalmopathy. In total, 135 blood samples were TCR-sequenced: roughly 45 ophthalmopathy, 80 or so hyperthyroidism and about 17 hyperthyroidism-to-ophthalmopathy patients. To explore V-J signatures that distinguish ophthalmopathy from hyperthyroidism, a discovery set of about a hundred patients was enrolled, made up of 40 to 45 with ophthalmopathy and under 65 with stable hyperthyroidism. An independent validation cohort comprised 18 hyperthyroidism patients and over 15 patients who later progressed from hyperthyroidism to ophthalmopathy. In about six hyperthyroidism patients, the T-cell repertoires found in thyroid tissue were compared with those found in blood. Once sampling was done, hyperthyroidism patients were given methimazole at a starting dose of 30 mg daily, while ophthalmopathy patients were given high-dose intravenous methylprednisolone.

In the case of this clonotype: What this receptor recognizes is not known. Compared with germline, one end of the junction differs, possibly owing to a read error.

Hyperthyroidism was defined as stable when no progression to ophthalmopathy occurred within 18 months of follow-up. Patients with hyperthyroidism were aged 18 to 65 years, had been newly diagnosed, and had a disease duration of less than 2 months. Patients with other autoimmune diseases, uncontrolled infections, pregnancy or lactation were excluded. Clinical symptoms, serum thyroxine, TRAb, thyroid ultrasound and orbital computed tomography were used for diagnosis. Ficoll-Paque density gradient centrifugation was used to isolate PBMCs from approximately 10 ml of fresh peripheral blood. Total RNA was extracted with Trizol reagent and quality-checked on an Agilent 2100 Bioanalyzer. The research as a whole found: The 13-signature model separated ophthalmopathy from stable hyperthyroidism with about 86% sensitivity and around 81% specificity in cross-validation, and 80%/75% in the test set. No statistical method was used to set the sample size in advance, and the investigators knew which group each participant was assigned to. In validation, the model predicted ophthalmopathy progression with nearly 71% sensitivity and roughly 78% specificity; 12 predicted patients were CT-confirmed with GO in a median of 6.5 months. Most expanded thyroid clonotypes with frequency above 0.001 were also detected in blood, suggesting blood repertoires may reflect the thyroid immune response.

Measured from the cysteine to the phenylalanine, the CDR3 is 15 residues long. CDR3 DNA is the only sequence kept; it has 45 bases, read in frame from the first base. CDR1 SGHAT and CDR2 FQNNGV were looked up in the germline V gene. TCR beta CDR3 regions were amplified from RNA transcripts for repertoire sequencing. HTBI primers and the Qiagen OneStep RT-PCR kit were used in a first-round RT-PCR, which was followed by a second-round multiplex PCR, size selection and purification. Sequencing of the libraries was carried out on an Illumina HiSeq2000 in paired-end mode with 100 bp reads. In the paper's pipeline: SOAPnuke was used to process the reads, removing any read that contained adapters or uncalled bases, had a mean Phred below 15, or lacked an exact match to the constant primer or identifier. COPE v1.2.5 was used to merge the high-quality paired reads. Each unique nucleotide sequence was defined as a clonotype, and clonotypes were aligned to IMGT TRB V, D and J references with MiTCR v1.1. Analysis was restricted to V-J combinations with a frequency above 0.0001, which covered roughly 99% of repertoires. For each V-J combination, a TCR clonal expansion and chaos score was defined as the ratio of F50 clonal expansion to chaos observed in the TCRdist matrix. Features were reduced by Welch's t-statistics and random forest to around 13 V-J combinations, which fed a naive Bayes classifier. The similarity between thyroid and blood repertoires was quantified using the Morisita-Horn index. TCRdb reanalyzed the raw reads on its own, using fastp at Q25 for trimming and MiXCR for clone calling, and kept in-frame beta chains. Every CDR3 protein is listed once, alongside the most common genes and DNA of its rows. The V and J calls reflect TCRdb's pipeline rather than the authors' work. The sample profile shows a few hundred thousand distinct CDR3 sequences; approximately 17% of them were found once. The top ten clonotypes cover roughly 2.3% of the sample.

This TCR derives from an adult woman with stable Graves' hyperthyroidism. The V gene is TRBV11-2 and the J gene is TRBJ1-1, with TRBD1 tentatively as D gene (5 bases match). The sample was peripheral blood. DNA sequence: TGTGCCAGCAGCTTAGAGGCAGGGCTGAACACTGAAGCTCTCTTT. The encoded protein is CASSLEAGLNTEALF.